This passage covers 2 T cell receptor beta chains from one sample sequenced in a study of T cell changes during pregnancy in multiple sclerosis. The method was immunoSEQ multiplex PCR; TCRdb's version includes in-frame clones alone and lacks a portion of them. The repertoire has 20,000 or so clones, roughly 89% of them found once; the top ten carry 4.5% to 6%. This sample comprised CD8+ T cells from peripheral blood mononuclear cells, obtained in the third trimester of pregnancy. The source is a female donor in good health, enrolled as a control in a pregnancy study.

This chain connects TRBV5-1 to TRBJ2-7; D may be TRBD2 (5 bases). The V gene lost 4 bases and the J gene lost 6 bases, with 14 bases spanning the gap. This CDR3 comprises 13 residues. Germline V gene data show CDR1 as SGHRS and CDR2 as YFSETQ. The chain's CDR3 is CASSAVLAGEQYF. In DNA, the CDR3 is TGCGCCAGCAGCGCTGTCCTAGCCGGCGAGCAGTACTTC.

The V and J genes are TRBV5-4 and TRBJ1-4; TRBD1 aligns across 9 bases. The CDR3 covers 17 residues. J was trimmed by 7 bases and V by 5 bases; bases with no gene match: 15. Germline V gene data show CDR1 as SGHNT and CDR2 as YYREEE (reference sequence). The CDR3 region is CASSQRDLTTGGEKLFF. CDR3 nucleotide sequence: TGTGCCAGCAGTCAGCGGGACCTTACGACAGGGGGTGAAAAACTGTTTTTT.